A single T cell receptor (beta chain) is shown here with its context. Its specificity is unknown. The V and J ends lost 4 bases and 3 bases respectively, with 9 bases between them. Germline lookup yields CDR1 MGHRA and CDR2 YSYEKL. This CDR3 is 13 amino acids long. The entry originates in a study of shared clonotypes between healthy human individuals. Findings of the study overall: Clonotypes shared by all four sorted-subset donors had higher generation probabilities than non-shared clonotypes. Naive subsets tended to show greater estimated richness than memory subsets.

Profiled with immunoSEQ multiplex PCR; TCRdb holds only in-frame clones, not every one. The sample includes about 2.3 million clones, around 92% of them seen just once. The sequence came from a man aged 18-30 years in good health. Some clones in this sample may be carry-over from other donors' samples. The chain links TRBV4-1 to TRBJ1-2; D gene uncertain. Sequencing was done on a sample of naive CD4+ T cells from PBMCs. Subset of the sample: CD45RA+ positively selected. CDR3 residues: CASSPASYYGYTF. In DNA form, the CDR3 reads TGCGCCAGCAGCCCGGCCTCGTACTATGGCTACACCTTC.